This T cell receptor beta chain was sequenced for a study of T cells in women clearing cervical HPV infection (dated by TCRdb to the late 2010s). Concerning the study at large: Cases were 25 women with histologically confirmed HPV16-related CIN3 or worse, including a couple of invasive cancers. The 20 to 25 controls were women who cleared a single incident HPV16 infection within 12 months without developing precancer or cancer. Case blood was taken at the visit when the lesion was first identified, whereas control blood was taken when infection was no longer detected. For cases, a median interval of roughly 150 days, with an interquartile range of 90 to 200 days, was observed between lesion detection and blood sampling. HLA typing was available for only a few women, so HLA type could not be excluded as a confounder. The exploratory proof-of-principle case-control study was nested within the Guanacaste HPV Natural History Study in Costa Rica and compared TCR repertoires across cervical HPV16 outcomes. Cases and controls were matched on age within five years and on year of sample collection. Cases had a median age of approximately 32 years compared with 37 to 40 for controls, and baseline characteristics showed no significant differences between the groups. The parent cohort enrolled 10,049 women aged 18 or older in Guanacaste, Costa Rica, in 1993 to 1994 and followed the women for seven years. As quality controls, five blinded duplicates were added to each group, bringing the total to roughly 60 samples made up of 50 or so participants and some ten replicates. Study-wide findings and limitations: The cross-sectional design could not show whether associations preceded infection or resulted from it; effector/memory subsets and HPV-specific T cells were not isolated. TCR repertoire richness was significantly higher in CIN3+ cases than in controls across sequencing depths, while evenness did not differ. Because the number of T cells per sample was unknown, the richness differences could reflect varying T-cell content rather than repertoire biology. Random forest classifiers combining richness and V gene abundances distinguished cases from controls with an estimated AUC of just under 0.85. Cases had lower TRBV6-7 relative abundance than controls (0.11% versus 0.16%; Bonferroni P = 0.0008).

Including the terminal cysteine and phenylalanine, the CDR3 comprises 14 residues. Shown are 33 bases from within the CDR3, in frame from base 1. CDR1 and CDR2, per the germline V gene (reference sequence), are LNHDA and SQIVND. Concerning this clone itself: No antigen is known for it. Read coverage stops 3 residues before the CDR3 terminus; the germline J gene supplies the remainder.

TCR beta CDR3 regions were amplified by multiplex PCR using the immunoSEQ assay from an average of roughly 1,300 ng genomic DNA per sample. Primer bias was corrected in the assay by using a complete synthetic TCR repertoire to establish an amplification baseline. The amplicons were sequenced using the Illumina platform. Turning to the authors' computational methods: Error correction of the sequences involved clustering with frequency ratios plus a modified nearest-neighbor algorithm, after which the sequences were analyzed in the immunoSEQ Analyzer using IMGT gene definitions. At each rarefaction depth, TCR richness and evenness were averaged over 20 rarefaction repeats, and samples with fewer sequences than the depth were excluded. Wilcoxon rank sum tests with FDR correction were used to compare V, D and J gene relative abundances between the groups. For the blinded duplicates, the intraclass correlation was around 95% for TCR richness and averaged about 76% across about 70 gene segments. This immuneACCESS table, as held by TCRdb, lists in-frame sequences with V and J called but not all clones. Of the missing ones, under half trace to an unresolved V gene in checked studies; the others have no known cause. The DNA was the basis for D and trimming; V, J and clone size are from that table. The table of this sample itemizes roughly 20,000 clones. The top ten constitute roughly 4.9% of the sample.

Every participant had a single incident cervical HPV16 infection, and prevalent HPV16 infections were excluded. Cervical HPV DNA was detected with MY09/MY11 PCR, and genotyping was done by dot-blot hybridization. Roughly 15 mL of heparinized blood was centrifuged, after which the buffy coat was aliquoted, frozen at -30 degrees C, and then stored at -80 degrees C. QIAGEN kits were used to extract genomic DNA from buffy coat specimens. The source material was blood buffy coat. The rearranged segments are TRBV19 and TRBJ1-4; perhaps TRBD1 is the D gene, with 5 bases matching. This clonotype originated in a woman aged 18 to 69 with a cervical HPV16 infection that either progressed to CIN3+ or cleared (not recorded which). The CDR3 reads CASSAFSGANVLFF. The CDR3 DNA, read in part, is TGTGCCAGTAGTGCTTTCTCTGGGGCCAACGTA.